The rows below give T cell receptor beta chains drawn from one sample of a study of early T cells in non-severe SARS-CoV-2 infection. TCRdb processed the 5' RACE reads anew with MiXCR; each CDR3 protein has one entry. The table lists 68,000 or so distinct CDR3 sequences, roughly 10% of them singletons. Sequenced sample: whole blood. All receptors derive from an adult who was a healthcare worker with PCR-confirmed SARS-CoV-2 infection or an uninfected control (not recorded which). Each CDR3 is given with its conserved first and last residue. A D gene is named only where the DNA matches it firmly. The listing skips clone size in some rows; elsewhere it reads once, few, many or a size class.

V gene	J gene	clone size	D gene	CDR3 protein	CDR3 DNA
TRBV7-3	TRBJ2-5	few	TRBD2	CASSAQGLAGETQYF	TGTGCCAGCAGCGCCCAAGGTCTAGCGGGAGAGACCCAGTACTTC
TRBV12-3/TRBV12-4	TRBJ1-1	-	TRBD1	CASRRDRGAEAFF	TGTGCCAGCAGAAGGGACAGGGGCGCTGAAGCTTTCTTT
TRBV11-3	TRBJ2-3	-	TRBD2	CASSNRLAGAWADTQYF	TGTGCCAGCAGCAACAGACTAGCGGGAGCTTGGGCAGATACGCAGTATTTT
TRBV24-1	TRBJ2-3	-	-	CATSDPGASTDTQYF	TGTGCCACCAGTGACCCAGGGGCTTCCACAGATACGCAGTATTTT
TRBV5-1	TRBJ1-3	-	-	CASSPTVSGNTIYF	TGCGCCAGCAGCCCCACGGTCTCTGGAAACACCATATATTTT
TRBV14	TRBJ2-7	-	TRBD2	CASSQPSGPYEQYF	TGTGCCAGCAGCCAGCCTAGCGGGCCCTACGAGCAGTACTTC
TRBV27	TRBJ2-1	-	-	CASSYGPHNYNEQFF	TGTGCCAGCAGTTATGGCCCTCATAACTACAATGAGCAGTTCTTC
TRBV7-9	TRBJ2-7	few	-	CASSPGTVYEQYF	TGTGCCAGCAGCCCCGGGACGGTCTACGAGCAGTACTTC
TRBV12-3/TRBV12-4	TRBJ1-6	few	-	CASSLVGGLDNSPLHF	TGTGCCAGCAGTTTAGTCGGGGGGCTGGATAATTCACCCCTCCACTTT
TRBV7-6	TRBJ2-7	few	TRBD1	CASSRQGTEQYF	TGTGCCAGCAGCAGACAGGGGACCGAGCAGTACTTC
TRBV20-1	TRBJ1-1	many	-	CSAKGMVTEAFF	TGCAGTGCGAAGGGGATGGTTACTGAAGCTTTCTTT
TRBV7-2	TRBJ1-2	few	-	CASTTQGSGYTF	TGTGCCAGCACCACTCAGGGGTCCGGCTACACCTTC
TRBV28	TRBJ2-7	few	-	CASTGGQAPYEQYF	TGTGCCAGCACGGGGGGCCAAGCACCTTACGAGCAGTACTTC
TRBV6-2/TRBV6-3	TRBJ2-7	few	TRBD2	CASSLRLAEPYEQYF	TGTGCCAGCAGTTTGAGGCTAGCGGAACCCTACGAGCAGTACTTC
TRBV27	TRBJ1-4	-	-	CATGQYREKLFF	TGTGCCACAGGACAGTATCGTGAAAAACTGTTTTTT
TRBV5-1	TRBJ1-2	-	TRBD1	CASREGGSNYGYTF	TGCGCCAGCAGAGAAGGGGGCAGCAACTATGGCTACACCTTC
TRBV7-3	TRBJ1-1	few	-	CASQEGSGTEAFF	TGTGCCAGCCAGGAGGGATCGGGCACTGAAGCTTTCTTT
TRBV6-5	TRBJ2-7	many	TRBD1	CASSETGTGGTEQYF	TGTGCCAGCAGTGAGACCGGGACAGGGGGCACCGAGCAGTACTTC
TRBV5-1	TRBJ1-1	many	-	CASSQGQNTEAFF	TGCGCCAGCAGCCAGGGACAGAACACTGAAGCTTTCTTT
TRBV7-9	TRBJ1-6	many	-	CASSSGRSNLRVSPLHF	TGTGCCAGCAGCTCAGGGCGATCGAACCTGAGGGTTTCACCCCTCCACTTT
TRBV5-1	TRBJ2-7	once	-	CASRRRESYEQYF	TGCGCCAGCAGGAGGAGGGAATCCTACGAGCAGTACTTC
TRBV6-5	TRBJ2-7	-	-	CASSSTGIYEQYF	TGTGCCAGCAGTTCCACAGGGATCTACGAGCAGTACTTC
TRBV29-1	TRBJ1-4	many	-	CSVADLREKLFF	TGCAGCGTTGCCGATCTCCGGGAAAAACTGTTTTTT
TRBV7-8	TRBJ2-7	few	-	CASSSLAGSLAAAEQYF	TGTGCCAGCAGCTCGCTGGCCGGGAGTTTAGCAGCCGCCGAGCAGTACTTC
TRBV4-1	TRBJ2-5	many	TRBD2	CASSQDGLPGGLETQYF	TGCGCCAGCAGCCAAGACGGTCTACCGGGAGGGTTGGAGACCCAGTACTTC
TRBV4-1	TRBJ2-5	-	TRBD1	CASSQAGQQETQYF	TGCGCCAGCAGCCAAGCGGGACAGCAAGAGACCCAGTACTTC
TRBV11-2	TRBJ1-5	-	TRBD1	CASSLDRGQPQHF	TGTGCCAGCAGCCTTGACAGGGGGCAGCCCCAGCATTTT
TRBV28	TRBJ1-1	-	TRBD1	CASKTQGAGNTEAFF	TGTGCCAGCAAGACACAGGGGGCGGGGAACACTGAAGCTTTCTTT
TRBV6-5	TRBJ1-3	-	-	CASSTRLSGNTIYF	TGTGCCAGCAGTACTAGATTATCTGGAAACACCATATATTTT
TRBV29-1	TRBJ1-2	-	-	CSVDGYTF	TGCAGCGTTGATGGCTACACCTTC
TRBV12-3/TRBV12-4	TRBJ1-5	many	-	CASQTGRRNQPQHF	TGTGCCAGCCAGACCGGTCGACGCAATCAGCCCCAGCATTTT
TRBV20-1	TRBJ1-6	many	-	CSAREGHPNSPLHF	TGCAGTGCTAGGGAGGGACACCCGAATTCACCCCTCCACTTT
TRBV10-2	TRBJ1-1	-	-	CASSEPGMNTEAFF	TGCGCCAGCAGTGAGCCAGGAATGAACACTGAAGCTTTCTTT
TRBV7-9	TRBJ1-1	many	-	CASIPPGYNTEAFF	TGTGCCAGCATCCCACCGGGCTACAACACTGAAGCTTTCTTT
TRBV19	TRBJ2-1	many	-	CASTLGNEQFF	TGTGCCAGTACTCTCGGGAATGAGCAGTTCTTC